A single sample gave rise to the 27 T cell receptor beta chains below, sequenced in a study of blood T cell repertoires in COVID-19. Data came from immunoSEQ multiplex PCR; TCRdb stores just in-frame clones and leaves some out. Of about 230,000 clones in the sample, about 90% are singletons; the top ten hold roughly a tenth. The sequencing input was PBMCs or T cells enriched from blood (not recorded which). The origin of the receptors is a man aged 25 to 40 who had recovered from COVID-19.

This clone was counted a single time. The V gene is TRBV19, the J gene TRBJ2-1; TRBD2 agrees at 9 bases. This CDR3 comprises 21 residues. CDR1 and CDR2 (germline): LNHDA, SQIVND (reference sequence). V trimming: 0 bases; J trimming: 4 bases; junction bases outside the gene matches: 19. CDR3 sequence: CASSIDVSSPGLAGQYNEQFF. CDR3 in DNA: TGTGCCAGTAGTATAGATGTTTCCTCCCCAGGGCTAGCGGGACAATACAATGAGCAGTTCTTC.

CDR3 bases: TGCGCCAGCAGCCGGGTAGGACAGATCTACGAGCAGTACTTC. Protein: CASSRVGQIYEQYF. The chain carries TRBV4-1 and TRBJ2-7; weak D call: TRBD1 (6 bases). The CDR3 is 14 amino acids. V lost 4 bases, J lost 3 bases, and 13 bases lay in between. From germline, CDR1 is MGHRA and CDR2 YSYEKL.

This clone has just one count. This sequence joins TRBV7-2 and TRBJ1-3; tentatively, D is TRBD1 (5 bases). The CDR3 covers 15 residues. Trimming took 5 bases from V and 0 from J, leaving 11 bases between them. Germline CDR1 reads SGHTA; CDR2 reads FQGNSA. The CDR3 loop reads CASSPMGLSGNTIYF. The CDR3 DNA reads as TGTGCCAGCAGCCCAATGGGACTCTCTGGAAACACCATATATTTT.

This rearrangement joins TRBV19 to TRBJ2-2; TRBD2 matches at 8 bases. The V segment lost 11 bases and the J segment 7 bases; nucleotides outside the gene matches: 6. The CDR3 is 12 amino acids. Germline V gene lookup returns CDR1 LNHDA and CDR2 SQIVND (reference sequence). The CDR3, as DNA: TGTGCCGCCAATAGCGGGAACGGGGAGCTGTTTTTT. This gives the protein CAANSGNGELFF. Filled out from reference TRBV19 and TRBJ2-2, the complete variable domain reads DGGITQSPKYLFRKEGQNVTLSCEQNLNHDAMYWYRQDPGQGLRLIYYSQIVNDFQKGDIAEGYSVSREKKESFPLTVTSAQKNPTAFYLCAANSGNGELFFGEGSRLTVL.

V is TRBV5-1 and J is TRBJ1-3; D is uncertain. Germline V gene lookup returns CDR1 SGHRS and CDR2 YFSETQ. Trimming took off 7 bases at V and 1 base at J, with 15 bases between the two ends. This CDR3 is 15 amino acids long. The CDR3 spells CASGPPPGSGNTIYF. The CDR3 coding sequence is TGCGCCAGCGGTCCCCCCCCCGGTTCTGGAAACACCATATATTTT.

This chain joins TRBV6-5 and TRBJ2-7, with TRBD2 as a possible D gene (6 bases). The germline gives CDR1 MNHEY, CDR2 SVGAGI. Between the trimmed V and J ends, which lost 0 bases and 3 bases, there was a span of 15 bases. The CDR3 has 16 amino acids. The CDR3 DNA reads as TGTGCCAGCAGTTACTCCGGGGGAGGTCTTAACTACGAGCAGTACTTC. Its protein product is CASSYSGGGLNYEQYF.

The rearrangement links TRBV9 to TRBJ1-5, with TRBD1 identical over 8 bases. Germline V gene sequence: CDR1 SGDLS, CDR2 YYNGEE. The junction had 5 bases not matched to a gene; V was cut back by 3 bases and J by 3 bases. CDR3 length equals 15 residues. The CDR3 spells CASSDRGQVNQPQHF. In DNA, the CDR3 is TGTGCCAGCAGCGACAGGGGACAGGTCAATCAGCCCCAGCATTTT.

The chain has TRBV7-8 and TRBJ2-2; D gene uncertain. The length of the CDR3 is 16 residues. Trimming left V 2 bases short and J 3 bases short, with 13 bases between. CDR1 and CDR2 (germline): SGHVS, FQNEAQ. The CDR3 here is CASSLILSTDTGELFF. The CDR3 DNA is TGTGCCAGCAGCTTAATTCTTAGTACGGACACCGGGGAGCTGTTTTTT.

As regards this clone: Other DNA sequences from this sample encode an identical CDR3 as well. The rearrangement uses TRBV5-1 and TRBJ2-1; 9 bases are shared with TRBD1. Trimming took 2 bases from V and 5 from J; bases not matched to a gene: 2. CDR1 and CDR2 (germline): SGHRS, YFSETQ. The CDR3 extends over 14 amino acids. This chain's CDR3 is CASSFRQGDNEQFF. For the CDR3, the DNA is TGCGCCAGCAGCTTTAGACAGGGGGACAATGAGCAGTTCTTC.

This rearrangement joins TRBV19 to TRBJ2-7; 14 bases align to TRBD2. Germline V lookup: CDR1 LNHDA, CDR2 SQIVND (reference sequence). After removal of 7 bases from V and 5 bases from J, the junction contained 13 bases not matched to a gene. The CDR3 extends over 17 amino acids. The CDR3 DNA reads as TGTGCCAGTACCTCACATGGGGGGACTAGCGGGAGTGACGAGCAGTACTTC. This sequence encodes CASTSHGGTSGSDEQYF.

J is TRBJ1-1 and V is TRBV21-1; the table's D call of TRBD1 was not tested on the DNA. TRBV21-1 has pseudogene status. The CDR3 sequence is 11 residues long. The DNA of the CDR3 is TGTGCCAGCCTACAGGGGAATGAAGCTTTCTTT. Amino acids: CASLQGNEAFF.

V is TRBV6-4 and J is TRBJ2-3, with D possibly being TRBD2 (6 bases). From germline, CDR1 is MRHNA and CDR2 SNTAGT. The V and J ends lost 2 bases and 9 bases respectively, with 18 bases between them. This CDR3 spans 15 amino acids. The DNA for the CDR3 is TGTGCCAGCAGTGACAGGTTGGCGTGGAGGGGCACGCAGTATTTT. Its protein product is CASSDRLAWRGTQYF.

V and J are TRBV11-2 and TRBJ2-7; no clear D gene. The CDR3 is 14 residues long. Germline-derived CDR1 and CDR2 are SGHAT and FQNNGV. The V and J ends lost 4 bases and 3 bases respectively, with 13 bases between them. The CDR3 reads CASSSNTRHYEQYF. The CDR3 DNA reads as TGTGCCAGCAGCTCCAATACAAGACACTACGAGCAGTACTTC.

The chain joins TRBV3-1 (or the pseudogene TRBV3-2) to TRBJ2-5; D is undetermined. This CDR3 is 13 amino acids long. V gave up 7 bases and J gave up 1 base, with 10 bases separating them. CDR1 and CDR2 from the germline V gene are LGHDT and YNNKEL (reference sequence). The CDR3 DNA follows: TGTGCCAGCACCCCGGGTAGCCAAGAGACCCAGTACTTC. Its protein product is CASTPGSQETQYF.

The CDR3 protein is CASSSGGQGFSPLHF. The CDR3 bases are TGTGCCAGCAGTTCGGGAGGACAGGGTTTTTCACCCCTCCACTTT. This sequence joins TRBV2 and TRBJ1-6, with 8 bases matching TRBD1. V shed 5 bases, J shed 9 bases, and the junction held 9 bases outside the gene matches. Germline CDR1 reads SNHLY; CDR2 reads FYNNEI. The CDR3 spans 15 residues.

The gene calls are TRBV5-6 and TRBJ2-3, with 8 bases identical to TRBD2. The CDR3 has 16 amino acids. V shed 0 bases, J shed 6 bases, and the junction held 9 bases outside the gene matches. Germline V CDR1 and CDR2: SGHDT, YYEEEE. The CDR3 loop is CASSLAAGGPSDTQYF. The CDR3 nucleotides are TGTGCCAGCAGCTTGGCGGCGGGGGGCCCTAGCGATACGCAGTATTTT.

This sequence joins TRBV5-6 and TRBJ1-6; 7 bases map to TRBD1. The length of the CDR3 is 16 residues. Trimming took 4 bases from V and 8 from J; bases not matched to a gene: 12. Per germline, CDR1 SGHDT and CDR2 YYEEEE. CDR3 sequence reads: CASSRRERGPYSPLHF. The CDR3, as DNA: TGTGCCAGCAGCCGCCGGGAAAGGGGGCCCTATTCACCCCTCCACTTT.

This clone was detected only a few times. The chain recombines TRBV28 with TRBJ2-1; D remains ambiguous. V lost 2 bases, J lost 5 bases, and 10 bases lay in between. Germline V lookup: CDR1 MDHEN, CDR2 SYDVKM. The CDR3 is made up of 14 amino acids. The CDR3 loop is CASSLPDTHNEQFF. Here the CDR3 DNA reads TGTGCCAGCAGTTTACCCGACACCCACAATGAGCAGTTCTTC.

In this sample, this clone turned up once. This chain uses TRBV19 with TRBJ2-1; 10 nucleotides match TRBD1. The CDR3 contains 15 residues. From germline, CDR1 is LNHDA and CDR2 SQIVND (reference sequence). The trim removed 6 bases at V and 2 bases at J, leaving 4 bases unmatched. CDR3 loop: CASRGDRGPYNEQFF. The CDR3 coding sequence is TGTGCCAGTAGGGGCGACAGGGGGCCCTACAATGAGCAGTTCTTC.

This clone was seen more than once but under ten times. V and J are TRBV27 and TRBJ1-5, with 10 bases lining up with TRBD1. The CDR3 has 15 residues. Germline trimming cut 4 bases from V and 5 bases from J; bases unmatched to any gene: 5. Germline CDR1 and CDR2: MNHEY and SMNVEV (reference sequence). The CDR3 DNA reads TGTGCCAGCAGTTCCCCCGGGACAGGGGATCAGCCCCAGCATTTT. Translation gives CASSSPGTGDQPQHF.

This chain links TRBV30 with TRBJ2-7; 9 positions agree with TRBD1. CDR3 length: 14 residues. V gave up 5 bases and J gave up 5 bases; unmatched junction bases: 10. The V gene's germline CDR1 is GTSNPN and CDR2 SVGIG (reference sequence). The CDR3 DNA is TGTGCCTGGGCTTCCGGGACAGGGCATCACGAGCAGTACTTC. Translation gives CAWASGTGHHEQYF.

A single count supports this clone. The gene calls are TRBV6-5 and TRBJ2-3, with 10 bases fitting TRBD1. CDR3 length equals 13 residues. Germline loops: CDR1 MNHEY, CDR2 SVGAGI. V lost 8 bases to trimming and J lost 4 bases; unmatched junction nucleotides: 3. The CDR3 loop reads CASRTGGSDTQYF. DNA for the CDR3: TGTGCCAGCCGGACAGGGGGTTCAGATACGCAGTATTTT.

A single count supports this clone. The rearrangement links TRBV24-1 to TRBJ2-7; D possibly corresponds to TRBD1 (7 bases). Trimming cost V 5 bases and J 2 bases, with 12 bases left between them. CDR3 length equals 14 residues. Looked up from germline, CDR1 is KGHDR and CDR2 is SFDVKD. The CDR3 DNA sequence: TGTGCCACCAGTGGGGGGGACAGCGCCTACGAGCAGTACTTC. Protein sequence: CATSGGDSAYEQYF.

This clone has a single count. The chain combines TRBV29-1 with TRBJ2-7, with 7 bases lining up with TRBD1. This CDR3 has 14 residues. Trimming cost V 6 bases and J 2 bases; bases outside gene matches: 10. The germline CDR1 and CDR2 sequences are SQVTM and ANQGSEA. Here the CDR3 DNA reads TGCAGCGTCTTGAGGGGACAGTCGACCTACGAGCAGTACTTC. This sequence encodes CSVLRGQSTYEQYF.

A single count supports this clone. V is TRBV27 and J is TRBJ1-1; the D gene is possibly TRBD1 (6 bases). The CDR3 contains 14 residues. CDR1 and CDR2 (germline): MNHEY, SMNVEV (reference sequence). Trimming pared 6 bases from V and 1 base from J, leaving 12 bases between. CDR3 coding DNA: TGTGCCAGCAGCTCCGGACAGCCGAACACTGAAGCTTTCTTT. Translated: CASSSGQPNTEAFF.

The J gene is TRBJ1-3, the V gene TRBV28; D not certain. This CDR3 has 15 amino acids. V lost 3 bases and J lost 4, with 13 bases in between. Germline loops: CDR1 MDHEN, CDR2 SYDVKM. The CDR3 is CASSFRFLSGNTIYF. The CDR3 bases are TGTGCCAGCAGTTTTCGGTTTCTTTCGGGAAACACCATATATTTT.

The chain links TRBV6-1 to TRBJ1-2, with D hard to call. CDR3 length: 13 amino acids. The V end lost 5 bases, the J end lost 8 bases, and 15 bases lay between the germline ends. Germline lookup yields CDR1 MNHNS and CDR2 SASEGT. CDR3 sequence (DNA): TGTGCCAGCAGTCCCCAGGATTTTGGGGGCTACACCTTC. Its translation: CASSPQDFGGYTF.